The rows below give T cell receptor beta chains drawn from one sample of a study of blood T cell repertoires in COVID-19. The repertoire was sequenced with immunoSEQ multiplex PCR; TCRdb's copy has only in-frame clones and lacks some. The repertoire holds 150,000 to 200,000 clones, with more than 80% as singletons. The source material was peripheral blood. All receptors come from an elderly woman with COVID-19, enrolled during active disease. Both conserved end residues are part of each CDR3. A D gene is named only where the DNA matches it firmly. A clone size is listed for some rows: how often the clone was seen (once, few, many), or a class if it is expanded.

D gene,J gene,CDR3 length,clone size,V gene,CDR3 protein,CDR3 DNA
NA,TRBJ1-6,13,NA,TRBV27,CASTGGLNSPLHF,TGTGCCAGCACGGGGGGCCTTAATTCACCCCTCCACTTT
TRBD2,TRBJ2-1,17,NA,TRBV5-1,CASSPGTSGSSYNEQFF,TGCGCCAGCAGCCCCGGGACTAGCGGGAGCTCCTACAATGAGCAGTTCTTC
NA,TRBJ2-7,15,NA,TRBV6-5,CASSYSLDAGYEQYF,TGTGCCAGCAGTTACTCTTTGGACGCGGGCTACGAGCAGTACTTC
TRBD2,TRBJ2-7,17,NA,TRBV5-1,CASSLVGAERGFYEQYF,TGCGCCAGCAGCTTGGTGGGGGCAGAGCGGGGGTTCTACGAGCAGTACTTC
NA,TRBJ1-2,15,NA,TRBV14,CASSQRDSPPYGYTF,TGTGCCAGCAGCCAAAGAGACTCCCCTCCCTATGGCTACACCTTC
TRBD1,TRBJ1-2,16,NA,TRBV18,CASSPGTGVSNYGYTF,TGTGCCAGCTCACCAGGGACAGGGGTTTCTAACTATGGCTACACCTTC
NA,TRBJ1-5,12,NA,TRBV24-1,CATSRGNQPQHF,TGTGCCACCTCGAGAGGCAATCAGCCCCAGCATTTT
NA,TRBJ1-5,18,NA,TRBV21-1,CASSTTGGNGQSNQPQHF,TGTGCCAGCAGCACTACAGGGGGCAACGGGCAAAGCAATCAGCCCCAGCATTTT
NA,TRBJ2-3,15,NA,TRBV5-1,CASSLAAGGADTQYF,TGCGCCAGCAGCTTGGCGGCAGGAGGGGCAGATACGCAGTATTTT
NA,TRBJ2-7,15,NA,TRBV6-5,CASSYGRSPRYEQYF,TGTGCCAGCAGTTACGGCCGCAGTCCTAGATACGAGCAGTACTTC
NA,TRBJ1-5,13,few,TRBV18,CASSPNRDQPQHF,TGTGCCAGCTCACCAAACAGGGATCAGCCCCAGCATTTT
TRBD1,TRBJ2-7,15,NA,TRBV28,CASSPGQGRRREQYF,TGTGCCAGCAGTCCGGGACAGGGACGGCGAAGAGAGCAGTACTTC
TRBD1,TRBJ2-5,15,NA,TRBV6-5,CASSYYIRTGKTQYF,TGTGCCAGCAGTTACTATATCCGGACAGGGAAGACCCAGTACTTC
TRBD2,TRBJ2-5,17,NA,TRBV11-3,CASSFGLAGANQETQYF,TGTGCCAGCAGCTTTGGACTAGCGGGGGCCAACCAAGAGACCCAGTACTTC
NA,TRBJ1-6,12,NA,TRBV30,CAWRGARSPLHF,TGTGCCTGGAGGGGAGCGCGTTCACCCCTCCACTTT
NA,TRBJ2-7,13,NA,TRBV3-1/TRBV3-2,CASSQDHRDEQYF,TGTGCCAGCAGCCAAGACCATAGAGACGAGCAGTACTTC
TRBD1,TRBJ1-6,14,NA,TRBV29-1,CSVGQGGVDSPLHF,TGCAGCGTTGGACAGGGTGGAGTTGATTCACCCCTCCACTTT
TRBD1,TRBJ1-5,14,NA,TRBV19,CAGGTGALGQPQHF,TGTGCCGGGGGGACAGGGGCCCTCGGACAGCCCCAGCATTTT
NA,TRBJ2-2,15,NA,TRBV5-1,CASSSGGTNTGELFF,TGCGCCAGCAGCTCCGGCGGGACGAACACCGGGGAGCTGTTTTTT
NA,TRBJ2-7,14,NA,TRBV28,CASSPGLLSYEQYF,TGTGCCAGCAGTCCGGGACTCCTTAGCTACGAGCAGTACTTC
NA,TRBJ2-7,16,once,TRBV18,CASSPQGFGEAYEQYF,TGTGCCAGCTCACCTCAGGGGTTCGGCGAAGCCTACGAGCAGTACTTC
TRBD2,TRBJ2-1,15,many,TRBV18,CASSPGGSTYNEQFF,TGTGCCAGCTCACCGGGGGGGAGTACCTACAATGAGCAGTTCTTC
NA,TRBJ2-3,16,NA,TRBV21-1,CASSSRDRGHTDTQYF,TGTGCCAGCAGCAGTAGGGACAGGGGTCACACAGATACGCAGTATTTT
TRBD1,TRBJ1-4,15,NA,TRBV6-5,CASGRRDRGREKLFF,TGTGCCAGCGGTAGGCGGGACAGGGGGCGGGAAAAACTGTTTTTT
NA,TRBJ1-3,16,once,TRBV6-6,CASSYTGVYSGNTIYF,TGTGCCAGCAGTTACACAGGTGTATACTCTGGAAACACCATATATTTT
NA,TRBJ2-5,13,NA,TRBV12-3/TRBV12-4,CASRFSSGGTQYF,TGTGCCAGCAGGTTTTCCAGCGGCGGGACCCAGTACTTC
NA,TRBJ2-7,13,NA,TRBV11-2,CASSDDSLYEQYF,TGTGCCAGCAGCGATGACAGCCTCTACGAGCAGTACTTC
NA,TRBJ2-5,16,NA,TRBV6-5,CASSYSWTERQETQYF,TGTGCCAGCAGTTACTCGTGGACTGAGAGACAAGAGACCCAGTACTTC
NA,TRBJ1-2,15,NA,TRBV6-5,CASSYGAGEGYGYTF,TGTGCCAGCAGTTACGGGGCAGGGGAGGGCTATGGCTACACCTTC
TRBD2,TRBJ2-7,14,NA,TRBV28,CASSLGGRAYEQYF,TGTGCCAGCAGTTTGGGCGGGAGGGCCTACGAGCAGTACTTC
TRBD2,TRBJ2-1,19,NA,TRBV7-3,CASTRLAGGPIPSYNEQFF,TGTGCCAGCACGAGATTAGCGGGGGGGCCCATCCCCTCCTACAATGAGCAGTTCTTC
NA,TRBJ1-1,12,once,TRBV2,CASTPTGPEAFF,TGTGCCAGCACCCCAACAGGGCCTGAAGCTTTCTTT
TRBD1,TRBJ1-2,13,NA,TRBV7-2,CASSPDREYGYTF,TGTGCCAGCAGCCCAGACAGGGAGTATGGCTACACCTTC
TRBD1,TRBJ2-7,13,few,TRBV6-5,CASSYSTGYEQYF,TGTGCCAGCAGTTACTCGACAGGGTACGAGCAGTACTTC
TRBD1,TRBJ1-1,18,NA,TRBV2,CASSAILLSGAGGFEAFF,TGTGCCAGCAGTGCCATCCTCCTTTCGGGGGCAGGGGGCTTTGAAGCTTTCTTT
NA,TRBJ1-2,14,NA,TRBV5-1,CASSTPSPGYGYTF,TGCGCCAGCAGCACGCCCTCCCCAGGGTATGGCTACACCTTC
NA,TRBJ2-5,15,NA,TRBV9,CASSVGGVHQETQYF,TGTGCCAGCAGCGTAGGGGGCGTGCACCAAGAGACCCAGTACTTC
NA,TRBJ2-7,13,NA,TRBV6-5,CASSSRELYEQYF,TGTGCCAGCAGTTCGAGGGAACTCTACGAGCAGTACTTC
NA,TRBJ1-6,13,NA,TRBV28,CASSFLRNSPLHF,TGTGCCAGCAGTTTTCTCAGAAATTCACCCCTCCACTTT
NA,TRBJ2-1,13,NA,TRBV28,CATRYMAGNEQFF,TGTGCCACTAGATATATGGCTGGCAATGAGCAGTTCTTC
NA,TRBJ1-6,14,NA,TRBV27,CASSLLAGRSPLHF,TGTGCCAGCAGTTTATTAGCAGGGAGGTCACCCCTCCACTTT
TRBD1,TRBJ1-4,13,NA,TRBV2,CASSGGTDEKLFF,TGTGCCAGCAGTGGAGGGACAGATGAAAAACTGTTTTTT
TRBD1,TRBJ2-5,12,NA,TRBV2,CASRDRGETQYF,TGTGCCAGCAGGGACAGGGGAGAGACCCAGTACTTC
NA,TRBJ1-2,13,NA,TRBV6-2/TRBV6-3,CASSPSYNYGYTF,TGTGCCAGCAGTCCATCCTATAACTATGGCTACACCTTC
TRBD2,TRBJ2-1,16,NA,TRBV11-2,CASSPRRLAGTDEQFF,TGTGCCAGCAGCCCCCGGAGACTAGCGGGGACGGATGAGCAGTTCTTC
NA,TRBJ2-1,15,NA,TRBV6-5,CASSPLGPAYNEQFF,TGTGCCAGCAGCCCGCTAGGCCCCGCTTACAATGAGCAGTTCTTC
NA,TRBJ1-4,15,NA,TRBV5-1,CASSLAGGSDEKLFF,TGCGCCAGCAGCTTGGCCGGAGGGTCGGATGAAAAACTGTTTTTT
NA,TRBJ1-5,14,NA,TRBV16,CASSQSEPNQPQHF,TGTGCCAGCAGCCAATCAGAGCCCAATCAGCCCCAGCATTTT
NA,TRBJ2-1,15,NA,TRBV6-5,CASTRDTSSYNEQFF,TGTGCCAGCACCCGGGACACCTCCTCCTACAATGAGCAGTTCTTC
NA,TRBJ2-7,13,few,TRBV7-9,CASSLSIRSEQYF,TGTGCCAGCAGCTTATCCATCCGGAGCGAGCAGTACTTC
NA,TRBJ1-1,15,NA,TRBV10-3,CAISGFQGLNTEAFF,TGTGCCATCAGTGGGTTCCAGGGGTTGAACACTGAAGCTTTCTTT
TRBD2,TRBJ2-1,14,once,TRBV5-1,CASRGTSGSHEQFF,TGCGCCAGCCGCGGGACTAGCGGGAGCCATGAGCAGTTCTTC
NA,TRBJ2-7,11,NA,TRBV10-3,CAIRSGYEQYF,TGTGCCATCAGGTCGGGATACGAGCAGTACTTC
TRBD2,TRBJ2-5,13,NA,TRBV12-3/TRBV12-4,CASSSGDQETQYF,TGTGCCAGCAGTAGCGGGGACCAAGAGACCCAGTACTTC
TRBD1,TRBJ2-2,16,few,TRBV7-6,CASSFGTALLTGELFF,TGTGCCAGCAGCTTCGGGACAGCCCTACTGACGGGGGAGCTGTTTTTT